This T cell receptor beta chain was identified during a study of T-cell reconstitution after alpha-beta-depleted transplantation in children. Germline-derived CDR1 and CDR2 are SGHRS and YFSETQ. The V gene lost 1 base and the J gene lost 6 bases, with 14 bases spanning the gap. The CDR3 has 15 residues. TCRbeta library preparation incorporated unique molecular identifiers. TCRdb reprocessed the PCR reads with MiXCR, giving one entry per CDR3 protein. Of hundreds of thousands of distinct CDR3 sequences in the sample, roughly 17% are singletons; the top ten hold about 1.1%. The chain joins TRBV5-1 to TRBJ2-1; a possible D gene is TRBD2 (6 bases). The source was PBMCs from the stem cell graft donor, collected from the stem cell graft. The source of this sequence is a human donor who donated a stem cell graft to a child with acute myeloid leukemia. The CDR3 DNA reads TGCGCCAGCAGCTTGAGGGGACCGGAGGGCAATGAGCAGTTCTTC. Amino acids: CASSLRGPEGNEQFF.